The rows below give T cell receptor beta chains drawn from one sample of a study of STAT5B mutations in CD4+ large granular lymphocyte leukemia. Only in-frame clones appear in the TCRdb table, and some are missing; sequencing was by immunoSEQ multiplex PCR. Among 20,000 to 25,000 clones, 74% were seen once, and the ten largest hold less than 10%. The sequenced material came from CD4+ T cells from blood buffy coats. The receptors were gathered from a human donor in good health. The CDR3 runs from the conserved cysteine through the conserved F or W. A D gene is named only where the DNA matches it firmly. The size of a clone is reported for some rows only, either as once, few or many, or as a class for expanded clones.

D,size,V,length,J,CDR3,DNA
.,.,TRBV7-9,19,TRBJ1-2,CASSAGPRRQPPANYGYTF,TGTGCCAGCAGCGCAGGCCCCCGAAGACAGCCGCCTGCTAACTATGGCTACACCTTC
.,medium-sized,TRBV4-3,17,TRBJ1-3,CASSQEPSGGTGNTIYF,TGCGCCAGCAGCCAAGAGCCCTCGGGGGGAACTGGAAACACCATATATTTT
.,.,TRBV21-1,14,TRBJ1-4,CASSKDRVKEKLFF,TGTGCCAGCAGCAAAGACAGGGTTAAGGAAAAACTGTTTTTT
.,.,TRBV28,16,TRBJ2-5,CASRIQGRSRQETQYF,TGTGCCAGCAGGATCCAGGGCCGCTCAAGACAAGAGACCCAGTACTTC
.,.,TRBV7-9,12,TRBJ2-1,CASSLSGLEQFF,TGTGCCAGCAGCTTATCGGGGCTTGAGCAGTTCTTC
.,.,TRBV11-3,14,TRBJ2-2,CASSEGGPTGELFF,TGTGCCAGCAGCGAGGGGGGCCCCACCGGGGAGCTGTTTTTT
.,.,TRBV19,16,TRBJ1-5,CASSMPWDLADQPQHF,TGTGCCAGTAGTATGCCATGGGATCTGGCGGATCAGCCCCAGCATTTT
TRBD1,.,TRBV2,13,TRBJ1-4,CASRGTGFEKLFF,TGTGCCAGCAGGGGGACAGGGTTTGAAAAACTGTTTTTT
.,.,TRBV27,16,TRBJ2-1,CASSSFQGGLYNEQFF,TGTGCCAGCAGTTCCTTTCAAGGGGGGCTCTACAATGAGCAGTTCTTC
.,.,TRBV7-7,13,TRBJ1-5,CASSFNRTQPQHF,TGTGCTAGCAGCTTTAACAGGACGCAGCCCCAGCATTTT
.,.,TRBV7-3,16,TRBJ2-2,CASSLFPGVHTGELFF,TGTGCCAGCAGCTTATTTCCGGGGGTCCACACCGGGGAGCTGTTTTTT
.,.,TRBV9,15,TRBJ2-3,CASSVSGASTDTQYF,TGTGCCAGCAGCGTTAGCGGTGCTAGCACAGATACGCAGTATTTT
.,.,TRBV7-9,13,TRBJ1-2,CASSFGETGGYTF,TGTGCCAGCAGCTTCGGAGAAACGGGGGGCTACACCTTC
TRBD2,once,TRBV7-9,16,TRBJ2-1,CASSLPGLAEYNEQFF,TGTGCCAGCAGCTTACCGGGACTAGCGGAGTACAATGAGCAGTTCTTC
.,once,TRBV5-1,16,TRBJ1-4,CASSSSGRPLNEKLFF,TGCGCCAGCAGCTCTTCGGGCCGACCCTTGAATGAAAAACTGTTTTTT
TRBD2,.,TRBV7-9,16,TRBJ2-1,CASSLHLAGAYNEQFF,TGTGCCAGCAGCTTACACCTAGCGGGAGCCTACAATGAGCAGTTCTTC
.,.,TRBV27,17,TRBJ1-2,CASRYQWSGRINYGYTF,TGTGCCAGCCGATATCAGTGGTCGGGGCGGATTAACTATGGCTACACCTTC
.,.,TRBV18,15,TRBJ1-1,CASSLSRATGTEAFF,TGTGCCAGCTCACTTTCCCGGGCCACGGGCACTGAAGCTTTCTTT
.,.,TRBV5-1,13,TRBJ1-1,CASRSRGDTEAFF,TGCGCCAGCAGATCCAGAGGGGACACTGAAGCTTTCTTT
TRBD2,.,TRBV5-1,15,TRBJ2-5,CASSTQAGGQETQYF,TGCGCCAGCAGCACTCAAGCGGGGGGGCAAGAGACCCAGTACTTC
.,.,TRBV9,14,TRBJ1-4,CASSVTGQNEKLFF,TGTGCCAGCAGCGTGACAGGACAAAATGAAAAACTGTTTTTT
.,.,TRBV5-1,15,TRBJ1-3,CASSFNNAGGNTIYF,TGCGCCAGCAGCTTTAACAACGCAGGTGGAAACACCATATATTTT
.,.,TRBV7-2,16,TRBJ2-6,CASSLDLNSGANVLTF,TGTGCCAGCAGCTTAGATCTGAATTCTGGGGCCAACGTCCTGACTTTC
.,few,TRBV9,15,TRBJ1-1,CAIPHPTGWNTEAFF,TGTGCCATCCCCCACCCAACGGGGTGGAACACTGAAGCTTTCTTT
TRBD1,.,TRBV7-3,15,TRBJ1-3,CASSQGGDRGNTIYF,TGTGCCAGCAGCCAAGGGGGGGACAGAGGAAACACCATATATTTT
TRBD2,.,TRBV7-8,15,TRBJ2-3,CASSLRAGDTDTQYF,TGTGCCAGCAGCTTACGAGCGGGGGACACAGATACGCAGTATTTT
TRBD1,.,TRBV5-1,15,TRBJ1-3,CASSWDRDSGNTIYF,TGCGCCAGCAGCTGGGACAGGGATTCTGGAAACACCATATATTTT
.,.,TRBV7-8,13,TRBJ1-5,CASSFGGDQPQHF,TGTGCCAGCAGCTTCGGGGGGGATCAGCCCCAGCATTTT
TRBD2,.,TRBV7-9,15,TRBJ2-1,CASSQRDGAGNEQFF,TGTGCCAGCAGCCAGCGGGACGGGGCGGGCAATGAGCAGTTCTTC
.,few,TRBV28,12,TRBJ1-4,CASSTPLEKLFF,TGTGCCAGCAGCACCCCTTTAGAAAAACTGTTTTTT
.,.,TRBV7-9,14,TRBJ2-5,CASSLGNFQETQYF,TGTGCCAGCAGCTTAGGAAACTTCCAAGAGACCCAGTACTTC
TRBD2,.,TRBV5-1,15,TRBJ2-7,CASSVGLAGKYEQYF,TGCGCCAGCAGCGTAGGACTAGCGGGAAAGTACGAGCAGTACTTC
.,.,TRBV15,14,TRBJ2-5,CATSRGQTQETQYF,TGTGCCACCAGCAGAGGACAGACACAAGAGACCCAGTACTTC
.,.,TRBV18,13,TRBJ1-1,CASSPNGNTEAFF,TGTGCCAGCTCACCCAATGGTAACACTGAAGCTTTCTTT
TRBD2,.,TRBV5-1,15,TRBJ2-5,CASSPQRGVEETQYF,TGCGCCAGCAGCCCCCAACGGGGGGTCGAAGAGACCCAGTACTTC
.,.,TRBV7-4,16,TRBJ1-5,CASSSEGGYSNQPQHF,TGTGCCAGCAGCTCAGAAGGTGGGTATAGCAATCAGCCCCAGCATTTT
TRBD2,.,TRBV6-6,16,TRBJ2-3,CASRTTSGTSTDTQYF,TGTGCCAGCAGAACGACTAGCGGGACCAGCACAGATACGCAGTATTTT
TRBD2,.,TRBV4-2,18,TRBJ2-5,CASSQKRGGRALQETQYF,TGTGCCAGCAGCCAAAAGCGCGGCGGGAGGGCCCTCCAAGAGACCCAGTACTTC
TRBD1,.,TRBV4-2,14,TRBJ1-5,CASSQDPGQLIQHF,TGTGCCAGCAGCCAAGACCCGGGACAGTTAATCCAGCATTTT
.,.,TRBV4-2,16,TRBJ2-7,CASSQGVQGWLKEQYF,TGTGCCAGCAGCCAAGGAGTTCAAGGGTGGCTTAAAGAGCAGTACTTC
.,.,TRBV30,13,TRBJ2-7,CAWSVLRSGEQYF,TGTGCCTGGAGCGTTCTGCGAAGCGGGGAGCAGTACTTC
TRBD1,.,TRBV19,13,TRBJ1-1,CASSPTGRTEAFF,TGTGCCAGTAGCCCGACAGGGCGCACTGAAGCTTTCTTT